Listed below are T cell receptor beta chains from one sample, sequenced in a study of T cell responses to AZD1222 COVID-19 vaccine. Some clones are missing from TCRdb's copy, which holds only in-frame ones; the method was immunoSEQ multiplex PCR. The data contain 180,000 or so clones, 90% to 95% of them seen just once; the ten biggest clones take up about 0.64%. The sequencing here drew on peripheral blood, taken on day 0 of AZD1222 vaccination. The receptors here all came from an adult in good health. Both conserved end residues are part of each CDR3. The order of the fields is V gene, CDR3 protein.

v_call: TRBV7-8; cdr3_aa: CASSRLTYGYTF
v_call: TRBV5-1; cdr3_aa: CASSLQEPNYGYTF
v_call: TRBV4-1; cdr3_aa: CASSQPTRGKKDAEQYF
v_call: TRBV11-2; cdr3_aa: CASSFLPGSVYGYTF
v_call: TRBV12-3/TRBV12-4; cdr3_aa: CASSRADEQFF
v_call: TRBV29-1; cdr3_aa: CSVEDADTQYF
v_call: TRBV6-5; cdr3_aa: CASRPGQPYQPQHF
v_call: TRBV27; cdr3_aa: CASSFHGTSGGSNTGELFF
v_call: TRBV19; cdr3_aa: CASNPRDSDNSPLHF
v_call: TRBV6-1; cdr3_aa: CASSELAGDVNEQFF
v_call: TRBV29-1; cdr3_aa: CSVGPRGMNTEAFF
v_call: TRBV6-5; cdr3_aa: CASRNEGRNYGYTF
v_call: TRBV2; cdr3_aa: CASANELAIFYEQYF
v_call: TRBV10-2; cdr3_aa: CASSESGSLGANYNEQFF
v_call: TRBV6-5; cdr3_aa: CASSWGSREYF
v_call: TRBV15; cdr3_aa: CATSRGWQGNSPLHF
v_call: TRBV7-3; cdr3_aa: CASSLTGGMNTEAFF
v_call: TRBV27; cdr3_aa: CASSLTPGAWTKNIQYF
v_call: TRBV29-1; cdr3_aa: CSVETENRDTIYF
v_call: TRBV19; cdr3_aa: CASQAGASIIYNSPLHF
v_call: TRBV5-1; cdr3_aa: CASKSTDRLGQYF
v_call: TRBV30; cdr3_aa: CAWSSWRDGEQYF
v_call: TRBV4-2; cdr3_aa: CASSSPSGRSGLRGGELFF
v_call: TRBV7-2; cdr3_aa: CASRVLDRPEPLHF
v_call: TRBV6-2/TRBV6-3; cdr3_aa: CASSYKGGVHEQFF
v_call: TRBV27; cdr3_aa: CASSSPGSGGYEQFF